What follows describes a single T cell receptor (beta chain). Its antigen is unknown. This entry comes from a study of T cell responses to AZD1222 COVID-19 vaccine. Overall study results and limits: Donor demographics were predominantly white British with a female majority; clonal diversity may be underestimated. Distributed over spike, vaccine-associated CD4 TCRs predominated at 160-218 and 743-854.

TCRdb's table, derived via immunoSEQ multiplex PCR, lists solely in-frame clones and lacks some. The data hold around 150,000 clones, with roughly 85% observed a single time. The CDR3 extends over 13 amino acids. CDR1 and CDR2 from the germline V gene are SNHLY and FYNNEI. Trimming pared 4 bases from V and 6 bases from J, leaving 10 bases between. The input for sequencing was peripheral blood, taken 28 days after the second dose of the MenACWY control vaccine. The receptor's source is an adult who received the MenACWY meningococcal vaccine as a control. The V gene is TRBV2, the J gene TRBJ2-1, with D maybe TRBD1 (5 bases). The CDR3 DNA is TGTGCCAGCAGTGGGGGCCAGGGCAATGAGCAGTTCTTC. It encodes CASSGGQGNEQFF. Looking up the rest from reference TRBV2 and TRBJ2-1 gives the full variable domain: EPEVTQTPSHQVTQMGQEVILRCVPISNHLYFYWYRQILGQKVEFLVSFYNNEISEKSEIFDDQFSVERPDGSNFTLKIRSTKLEDSAMYFCASSGGQGNEQFFGPGTRLTVL.